This section outlines one T cell receptor (beta chain) sequence together with its context. Some clones are missing from TCRdb's copy, which holds only in-frame ones; the method was immunoSEQ multiplex PCR. Found here are 85,000 to 100,000 clones, approximately 90% of them singletons; the top ten hold around 0.93%. The data were obtained in a study of T cell changes during pregnancy in multiple sclerosis. The origin of this receptor is a female donor with multiple sclerosis, enrolled in a pregnancy study. This specimen consisted of peripheral blood, obtained before pregnancy.

The CDR3 loop is CASSFTGYNEQFF. The CDR3 region has the DNA TGTGCCAGCAGCTTTACCGGTTACAATGAGCAGTTCTTC. The chain has TRBV5-4 and TRBJ2-1; D is uncertain. V lost 2 bases and J lost 4, with 7 bases in between. The CDR3 has 13 residues. CDR1 and CDR2 (germline): SGHNT, YYREEE (reference sequence).